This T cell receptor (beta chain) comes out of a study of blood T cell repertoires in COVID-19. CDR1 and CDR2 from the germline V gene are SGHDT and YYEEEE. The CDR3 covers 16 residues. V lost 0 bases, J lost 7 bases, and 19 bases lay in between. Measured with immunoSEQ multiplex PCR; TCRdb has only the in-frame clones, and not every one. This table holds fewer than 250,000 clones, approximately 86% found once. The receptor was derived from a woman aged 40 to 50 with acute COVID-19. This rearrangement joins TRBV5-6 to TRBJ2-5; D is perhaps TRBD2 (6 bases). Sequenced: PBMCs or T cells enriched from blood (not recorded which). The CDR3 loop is CASSLANPGLGGTQYF. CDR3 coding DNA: TGTGCCAGCAGCTTGGCCAACCCCGGCCTCGGGGGGACCCAGTACTTC.